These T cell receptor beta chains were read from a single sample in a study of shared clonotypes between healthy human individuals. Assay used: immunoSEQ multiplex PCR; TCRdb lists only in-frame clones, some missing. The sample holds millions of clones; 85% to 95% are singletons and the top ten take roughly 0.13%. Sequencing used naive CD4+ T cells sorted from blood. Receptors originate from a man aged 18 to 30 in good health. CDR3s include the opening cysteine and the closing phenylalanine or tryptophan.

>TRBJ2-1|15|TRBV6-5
CASSYPGGNYNEQFF
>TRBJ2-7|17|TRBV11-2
CASSLDRLAGASTAQYF
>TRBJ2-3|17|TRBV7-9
CASSPSLLTTSTDTQYF
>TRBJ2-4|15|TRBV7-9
CASSAPTTVSNIQYF
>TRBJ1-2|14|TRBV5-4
CASSRGGSNYGYTF
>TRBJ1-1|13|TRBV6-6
CASSSKQNTEAFF
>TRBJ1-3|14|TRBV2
CASSEQGSGNTIYF
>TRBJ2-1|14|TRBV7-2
CASSFASGRFEQFF
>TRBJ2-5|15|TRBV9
CASSVSGGAQETQYF
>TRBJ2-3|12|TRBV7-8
CASGGGPDTQYF
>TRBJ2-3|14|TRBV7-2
CASSLVPAEGTQYF
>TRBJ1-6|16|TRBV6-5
CASSYSTGYVNSPLHF
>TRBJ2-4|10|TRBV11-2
CASEGNIQYF
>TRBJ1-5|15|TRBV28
CASSPQGGGYQPQHF
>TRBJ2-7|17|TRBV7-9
CASSLTGGGQWVYEQYF
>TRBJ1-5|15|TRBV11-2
CASSPGGLLNQPQHF